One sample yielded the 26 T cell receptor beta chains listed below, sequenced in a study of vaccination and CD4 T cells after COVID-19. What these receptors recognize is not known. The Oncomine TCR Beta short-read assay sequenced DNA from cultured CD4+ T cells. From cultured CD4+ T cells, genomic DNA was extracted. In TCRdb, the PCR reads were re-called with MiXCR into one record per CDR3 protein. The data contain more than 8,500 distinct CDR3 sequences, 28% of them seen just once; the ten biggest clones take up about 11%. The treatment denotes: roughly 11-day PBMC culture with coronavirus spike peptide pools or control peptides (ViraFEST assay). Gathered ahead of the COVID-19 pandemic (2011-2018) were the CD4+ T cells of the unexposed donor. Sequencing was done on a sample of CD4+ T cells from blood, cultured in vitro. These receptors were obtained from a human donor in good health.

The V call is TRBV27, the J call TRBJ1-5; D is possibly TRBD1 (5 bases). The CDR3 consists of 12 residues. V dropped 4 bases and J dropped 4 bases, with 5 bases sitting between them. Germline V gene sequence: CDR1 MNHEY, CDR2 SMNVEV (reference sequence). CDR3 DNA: TGTGCCAGCAGTTACAGGAATCAGCCCCAGCATTTT. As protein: CASSYRNQPQHF.

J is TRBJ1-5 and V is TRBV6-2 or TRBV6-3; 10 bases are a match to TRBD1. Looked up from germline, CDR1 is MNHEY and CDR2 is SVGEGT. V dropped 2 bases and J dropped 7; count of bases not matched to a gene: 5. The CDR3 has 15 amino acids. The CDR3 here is CASSYLPDRGQPQHF. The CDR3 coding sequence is TGTGCCAGCAGTTACCTCCCGGACAGGGGGCAGCCCCAGCATTTT.

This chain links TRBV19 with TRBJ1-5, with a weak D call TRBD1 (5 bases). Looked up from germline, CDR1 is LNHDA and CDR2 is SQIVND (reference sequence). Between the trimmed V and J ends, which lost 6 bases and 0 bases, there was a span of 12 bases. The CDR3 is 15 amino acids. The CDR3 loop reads CASRPRANSNQPQHF. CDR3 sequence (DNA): TGTGCCAGTAGACCCAGGGCAAATAGCAATCAGCCCCAGCATTTT.

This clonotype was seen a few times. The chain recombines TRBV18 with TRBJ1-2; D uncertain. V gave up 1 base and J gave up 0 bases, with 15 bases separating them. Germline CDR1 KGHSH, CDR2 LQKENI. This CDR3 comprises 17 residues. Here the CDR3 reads CASSPRRALVSNYGYTF. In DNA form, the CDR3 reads TGTGCCAGCTCACCACGAAGGGCTCTTGTCTCTAACTATGGCTACACCTTC.

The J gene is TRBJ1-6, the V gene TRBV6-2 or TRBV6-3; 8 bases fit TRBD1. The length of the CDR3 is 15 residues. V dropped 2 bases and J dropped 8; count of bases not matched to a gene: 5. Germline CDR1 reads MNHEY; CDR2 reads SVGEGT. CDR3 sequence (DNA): TGTGCCAGCAGTTACGGACAGGGAGAACATTCACCCCTCCACTTT. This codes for CASSYGQGEHSPLHF.

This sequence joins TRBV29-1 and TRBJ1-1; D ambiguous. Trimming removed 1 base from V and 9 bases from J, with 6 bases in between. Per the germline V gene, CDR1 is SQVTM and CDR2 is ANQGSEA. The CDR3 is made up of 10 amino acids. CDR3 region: CSVEGGKAFF. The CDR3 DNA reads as TGCAGCGTTGAAGGAGGGAAAGCTTTCTTT.

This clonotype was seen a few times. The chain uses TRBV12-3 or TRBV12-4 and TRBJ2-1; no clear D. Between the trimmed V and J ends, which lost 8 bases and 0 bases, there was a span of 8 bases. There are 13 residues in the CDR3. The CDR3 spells CASLVSSYNEQFF. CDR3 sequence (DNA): TGTGCCAGCTTGGTAAGCTCCTACAATGAGCAGTTCTTC.

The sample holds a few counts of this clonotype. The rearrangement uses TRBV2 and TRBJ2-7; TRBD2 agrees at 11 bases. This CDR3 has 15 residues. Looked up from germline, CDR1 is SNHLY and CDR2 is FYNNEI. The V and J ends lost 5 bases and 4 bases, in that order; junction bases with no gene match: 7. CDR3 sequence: CASSLLAGGVYEQYF. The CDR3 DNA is TGTGCCAGCAGTCTTCTAGCGGGAGGAGTATACGAGCAGTACTTC.

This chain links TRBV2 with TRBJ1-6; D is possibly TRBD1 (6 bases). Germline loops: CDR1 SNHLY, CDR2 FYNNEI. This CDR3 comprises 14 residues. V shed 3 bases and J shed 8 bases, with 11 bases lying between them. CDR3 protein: CASSDQGSDSPLHF. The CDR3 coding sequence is TGTGCCAGCAGTGACCAGGGGTCGGATTCACCCCTCCACTTT.

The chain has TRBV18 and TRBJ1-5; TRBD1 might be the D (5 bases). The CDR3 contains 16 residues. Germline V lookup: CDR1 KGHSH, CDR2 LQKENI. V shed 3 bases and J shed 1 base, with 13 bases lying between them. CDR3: CASSPSFQGSNQPQHF. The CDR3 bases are TGTGCCAGCTCACCGAGTTTTCAGGGAAGCAATCAGCCCCAGCATTTT.

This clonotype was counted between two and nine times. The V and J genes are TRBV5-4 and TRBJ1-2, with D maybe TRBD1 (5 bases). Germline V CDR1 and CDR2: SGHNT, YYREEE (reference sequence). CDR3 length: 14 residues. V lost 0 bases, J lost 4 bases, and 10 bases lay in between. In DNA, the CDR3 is TGTGCCAGCAGCTTGGCGGGGGGTACCTATGGCTACACCTTC. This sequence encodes CASSLAGGTYGYTF.

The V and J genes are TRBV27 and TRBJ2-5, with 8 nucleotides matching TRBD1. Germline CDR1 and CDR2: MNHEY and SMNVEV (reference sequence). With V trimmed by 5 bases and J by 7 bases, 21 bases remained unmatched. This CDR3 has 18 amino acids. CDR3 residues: CASSRTTGDGIIGRTQYF. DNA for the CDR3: TGTGCCAGCAGTCGCACGACAGGGGATGGGATTATAGGGCGGACCCAGTACTTC.

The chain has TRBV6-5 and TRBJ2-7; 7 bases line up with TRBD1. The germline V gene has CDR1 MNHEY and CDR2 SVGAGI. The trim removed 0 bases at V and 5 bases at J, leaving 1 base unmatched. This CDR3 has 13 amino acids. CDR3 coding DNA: TGTGCCAGCAGTTACTCGACAGGGAACGAGCAGTACTTC. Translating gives CASSYSTGNEQYF.

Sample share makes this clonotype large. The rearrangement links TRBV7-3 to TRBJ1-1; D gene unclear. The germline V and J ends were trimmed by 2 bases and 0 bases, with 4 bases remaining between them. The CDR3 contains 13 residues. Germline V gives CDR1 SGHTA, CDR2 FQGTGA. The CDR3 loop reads CASSLDVNTEAFF. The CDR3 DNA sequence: TGTGCCAGCAGCTTAGACGTGAACACTGAAGCTTTCTTT.

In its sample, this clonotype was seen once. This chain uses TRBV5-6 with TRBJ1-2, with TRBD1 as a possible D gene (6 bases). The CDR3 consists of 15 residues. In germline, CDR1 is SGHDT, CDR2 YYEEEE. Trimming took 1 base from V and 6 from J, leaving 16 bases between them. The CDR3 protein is CASSLTGKVIDGYTF. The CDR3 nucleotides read TGTGCCAGCAGCTTGACAGGGAAGGTGATTGATGGCTACACCTTC.

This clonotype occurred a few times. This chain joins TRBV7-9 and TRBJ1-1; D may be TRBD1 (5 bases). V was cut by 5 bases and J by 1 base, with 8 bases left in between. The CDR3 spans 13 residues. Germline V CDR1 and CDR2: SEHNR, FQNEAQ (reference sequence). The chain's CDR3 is CASSPTGNTEAFF. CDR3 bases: TGTGCCAGCAGCCCTACAGGGAACACTGAAGCTTTCTTT.

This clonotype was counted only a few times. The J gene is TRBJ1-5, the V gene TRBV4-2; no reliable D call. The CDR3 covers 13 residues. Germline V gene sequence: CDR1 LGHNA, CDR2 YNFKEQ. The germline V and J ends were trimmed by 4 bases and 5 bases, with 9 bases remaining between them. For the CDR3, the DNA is TGTGCCAGCAGCCCCGGGAGGGATCAGCCCCAGCATTTT. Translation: CASSPGRDQPQHF.

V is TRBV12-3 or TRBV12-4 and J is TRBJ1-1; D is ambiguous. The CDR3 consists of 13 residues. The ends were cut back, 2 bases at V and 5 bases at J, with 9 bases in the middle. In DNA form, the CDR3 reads TGTGCCAGCAGTTTAAACGGTAGGACTGAAGCTTTCTTT. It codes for CASSLNGRTEAFF.

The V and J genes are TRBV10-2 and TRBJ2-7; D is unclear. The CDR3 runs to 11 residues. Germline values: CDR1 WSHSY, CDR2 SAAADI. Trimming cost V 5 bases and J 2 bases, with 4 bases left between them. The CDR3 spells CASSNAYEQYF. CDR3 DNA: TGCGCCAGCAGTAATGCCTACGAGCAGTACTTC.

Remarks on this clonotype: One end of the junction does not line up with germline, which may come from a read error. CDR3 in amino acids: CASSGWQGPGSYEQCF. In nucleotides, the CDR3 is TGTGCCAGCAGCGGATGGCAGGGGCCAGGGTCCTACGAGCAGTGCTTC. The rearrangement uses TRBV7-8 and TRBJ2-7, with D possibly being TRBD1 (6 bases). Germline assignment: CDR1 SGHVS and CDR2 FQNEAQ. This CDR3 has 16 residues.

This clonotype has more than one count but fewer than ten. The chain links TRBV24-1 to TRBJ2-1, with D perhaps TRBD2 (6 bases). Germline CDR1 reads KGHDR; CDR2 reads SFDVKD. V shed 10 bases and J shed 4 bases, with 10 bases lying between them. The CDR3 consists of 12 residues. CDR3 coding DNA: TGTGCCACTAGCGGCCAATACAATGAGCAGTTCTTC. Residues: CATSGQYNEQFF.

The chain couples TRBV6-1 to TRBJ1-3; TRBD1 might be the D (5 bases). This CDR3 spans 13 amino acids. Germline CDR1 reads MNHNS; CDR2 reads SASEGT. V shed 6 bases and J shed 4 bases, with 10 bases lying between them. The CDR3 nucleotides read TGTGCCAGCAGCAGGGATCCAGGAAACACCATATATTTT. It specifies CASSRDPGNTIYF.

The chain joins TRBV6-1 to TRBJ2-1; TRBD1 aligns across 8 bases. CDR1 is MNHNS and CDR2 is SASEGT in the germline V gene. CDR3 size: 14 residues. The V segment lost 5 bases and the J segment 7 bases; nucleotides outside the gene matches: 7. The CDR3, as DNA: TGTGCCAGCAGTCAGGGACAGGAAGGGAATGAGCAGTTCTTC. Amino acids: CASSQGQEGNEQFF.

CDR3 loop: CATSGDALLNEQFF. As DNA, the CDR3 is TGTGCCACCAGTGGCGACGCCCTGTTAAATGAGCAGTTCTTC. V is TRBV24-1 and J is TRBJ2-1; D gene ambiguous. The CDR3 is 14 residues long. V shed 5 bases and J shed 7 bases, with 14 bases lying between them. Germline V gene lookup returns CDR1 KGHDR and CDR2 SFDVKD.

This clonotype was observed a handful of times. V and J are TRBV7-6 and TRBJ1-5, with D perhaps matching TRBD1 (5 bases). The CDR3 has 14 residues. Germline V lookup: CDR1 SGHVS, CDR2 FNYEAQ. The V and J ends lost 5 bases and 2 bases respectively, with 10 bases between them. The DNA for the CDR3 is TGTGCCAGCAGCGCAGGGTTTGGCAATCAGCCCCAGCATTTT. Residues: CASSAGFGNQPQHF.

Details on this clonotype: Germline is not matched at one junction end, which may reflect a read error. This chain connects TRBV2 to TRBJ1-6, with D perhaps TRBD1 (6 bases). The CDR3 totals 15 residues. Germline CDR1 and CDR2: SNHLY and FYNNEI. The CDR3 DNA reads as TGTGTCAGCAGTACACCGGGACACAGTAATTCACCCCTCCACTTT. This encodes CVSSTPGHSNSPLHF.